Included here is one T cell receptor (beta chain) sequence, with context. What it binds is not known. The data derive from a study of cytomegalovirus exposure and HLA in healthy donors. Background on the study: The study's early data release held about 85 million unique TCRs from HLA-typed donors. Genetic ancestry analysis placed around 76% of the roughly 400 donors that were genotyped in the Caucasian-associated cluster. Whole-study findings and limits: There were 150 to 200 TCR beta chains listed as cytomegalovirus-associated.

PCR primers comprised 60 Vbeta and 13 Jbeta primers. Generated by immunoSEQ multiplex PCR, the TCRdb table keeps only in-frame clones and is missing some. The repertoire has under 200,000 clones, roughly two thirds of them found once; the top ten carry 2.8%. The clonotype was recovered from a woman between 25 and 40 years old in good health and CMV-seronegative. The sequenced sample consisted of PBMCs.

The chain's CDR3 is CASSLSVPEKLFF. CDR3 bases: TGTGCCAGCAGCTTATCGGTTCCTGAAAAACTGTTTTTT. V gene TRBV7-2 combines with J gene TRBJ1-4; D not resolved. In germline, CDR1 is SGHTA, CDR2 FQGNSA. CDR3 length equals 13 residues. Deletions cut 2 bases from V and 7 bases from J, with 8 bases between.